This T cell receptor (beta chain) was recovered during a study of shared T cell receptors in the human thymus. Germline CDR1 reads LNHNV; CDR2 reads YYDKDF (reference sequence). The CDR3 loop spans 17 amino acids. The germline V and J ends were trimmed by 7 bases and 0 bases, with 18 bases remaining between them. Method: immunoSEQ multiplex PCR; TCRdb's copy keeps in-frame clones and lacks some. In the table there are 500,000 to 550,000 clones, about four fifths of which are singletons. The same data also went into a second study, on human thymus T cells. In that study: Resections removed during corrective heart surgery provided the thymus tissue used.

The sequenced material came from thymocytes. The chain links TRBV15 to TRBJ2-2; D unclear. The clonotype originates from a boy younger than two with a congenital heart defect. The CDR3 nucleotides read TGTGCCACCACTTCCTGGGCTTTATTGCCGAACACCGGGGAGCTGTTTTTT. Protein product: CATTSWALLPNTGELFF.